Included here is one T cell receptor (beta chain) sequence, with context. The PCR was carried out with 60 Vbeta primers and 13 Jbeta primers. Clones were read by immunoSEQ multiplex PCR, and TCRdb kept only the in-frame ones, dropping some. In the table there are more than 130,000 clones, less than 85% of which are singletons. This specimen belongs to a study of cytomegalovirus exposure and HLA in healthy donors. CDR1 and CDR2 from the germline V gene are MNHNY and SVGAGI (reference sequence). The V end was cut by 5 bases, the J end by 7 bases, with 8 bases between. The CDR3 is 11 amino acids. The specimen was PBMCs. The genes are TRBV6-6 and TRBJ2-5; D perhaps matches TRBD1 (6 bases). The receptor was derived from a man aged 35 to 55 in good health and CMV-seropositive. The DNA for the CDR3 is TGTGCCAGCAGTCTAGGGGGGACCCAGTACTTC. This gives the protein CASSLGGTQYF.